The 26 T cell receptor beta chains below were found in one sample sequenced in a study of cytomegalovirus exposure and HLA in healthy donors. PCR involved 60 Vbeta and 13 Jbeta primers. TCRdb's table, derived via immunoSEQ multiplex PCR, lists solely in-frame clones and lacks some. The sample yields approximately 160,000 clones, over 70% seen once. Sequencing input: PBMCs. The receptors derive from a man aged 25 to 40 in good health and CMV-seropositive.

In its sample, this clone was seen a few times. The CDR3 sequence is CASSLGQNYEQYF. CDR3 nucleotide sequence: TGTGCCAGCAGCCTTGGACAGAACTACGAGCAGTACTTC. The chain has TRBV7-9 and TRBJ2-7, with D maybe TRBD1 (6 bases). V was cut by 5 bases and J by 3 bases, with 11 bases left in between. Germline CDR1 and CDR2: SEHNR and FQNEAQ (reference sequence). CDR3 size: 13 residues.

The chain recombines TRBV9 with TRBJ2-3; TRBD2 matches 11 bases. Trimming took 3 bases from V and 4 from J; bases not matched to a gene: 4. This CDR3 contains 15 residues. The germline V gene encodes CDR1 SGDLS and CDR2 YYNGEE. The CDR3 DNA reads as TGTGCCAGCAGCGATAGCGGGAGGGCCCCAGATACGCAGTATTTT. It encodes CASSDSGRAPDTQYF.

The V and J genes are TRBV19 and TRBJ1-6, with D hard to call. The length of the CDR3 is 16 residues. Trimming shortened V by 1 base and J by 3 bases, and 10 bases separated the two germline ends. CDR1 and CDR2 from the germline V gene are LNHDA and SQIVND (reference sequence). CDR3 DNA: TGTGCCAGTAGTATAGGGAGGCAGAGCTATAATTCACCCCTCCACTTT. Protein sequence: CASSIGRQSYNSPLHF.

The CDR3 protein is CASRPPTGVKAEAFF. CDR3 in DNA: TGTGCCAGCAGGCCCCCGACGGGGGTTAAAGCTGAAGCTTTCTTT. The gene calls are TRBV28 and TRBJ1-1, with TRBD1 as a possible D gene (5 bases). The CDR3 extends over 15 amino acids. With 6 bases removed from V and 6 bases from J, the gap between germline ends came to 20 bases. Germline-derived CDR1 and CDR2 are MDHEN and SYDVKM.

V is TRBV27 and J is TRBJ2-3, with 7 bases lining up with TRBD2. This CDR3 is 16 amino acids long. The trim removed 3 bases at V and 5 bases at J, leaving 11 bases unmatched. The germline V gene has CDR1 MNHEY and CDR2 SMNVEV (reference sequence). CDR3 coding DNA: TGTGCCAGCAGTTTGGGGAGGGGTCGGAGGCAAGATACGCAGTATTTT. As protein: CASSLGRGRRQDTQYF.

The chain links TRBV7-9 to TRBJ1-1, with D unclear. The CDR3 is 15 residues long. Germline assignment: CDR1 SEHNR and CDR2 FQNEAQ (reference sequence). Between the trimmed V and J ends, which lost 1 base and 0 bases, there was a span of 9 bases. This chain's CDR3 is CASSLGSPMNTEAFF. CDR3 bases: TGTGCCAGCAGCTTAGGCAGTCCCATGAACACTGAAGCTTTCTTT.

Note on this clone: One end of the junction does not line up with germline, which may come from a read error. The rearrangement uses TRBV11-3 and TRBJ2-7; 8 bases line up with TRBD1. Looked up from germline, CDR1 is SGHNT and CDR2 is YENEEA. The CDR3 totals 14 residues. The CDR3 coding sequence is TGTGCCAGCAGCCAACGGACAGGGCCCTACGAGCAGTGCTTC. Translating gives CASSQRTGPYEQCF.

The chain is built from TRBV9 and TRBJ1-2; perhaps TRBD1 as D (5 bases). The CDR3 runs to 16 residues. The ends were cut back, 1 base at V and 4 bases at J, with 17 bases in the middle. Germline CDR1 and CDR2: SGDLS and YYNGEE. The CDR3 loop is CASSVLADDSPYGYTF. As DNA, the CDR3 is TGTGCCAGCAGCGTATTAGCGGATGACAGTCCCTATGGCTACACCTTC.

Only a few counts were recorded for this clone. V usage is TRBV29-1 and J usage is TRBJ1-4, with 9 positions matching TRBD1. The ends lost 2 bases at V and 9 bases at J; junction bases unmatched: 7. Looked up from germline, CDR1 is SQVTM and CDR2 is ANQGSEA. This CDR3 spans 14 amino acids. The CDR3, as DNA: TGCAGCGTTGAATCGGGGACAGGGATGCAAAAACTGTTTTTT. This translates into CSVESGTGMQKLFF.

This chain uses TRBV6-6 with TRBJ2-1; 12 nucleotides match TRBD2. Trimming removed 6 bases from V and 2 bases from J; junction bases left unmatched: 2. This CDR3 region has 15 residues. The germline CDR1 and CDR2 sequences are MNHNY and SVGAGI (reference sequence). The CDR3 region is CASSRLAGAYNEQFF. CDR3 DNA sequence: TGTGCCAGCAGCAGACTAGCGGGAGCCTACAATGAGCAGTTCTTC.

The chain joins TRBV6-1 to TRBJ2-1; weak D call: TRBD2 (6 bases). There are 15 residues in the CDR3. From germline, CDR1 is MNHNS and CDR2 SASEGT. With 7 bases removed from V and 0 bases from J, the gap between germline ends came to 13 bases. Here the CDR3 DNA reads TGTGCCAGCACCATGGGGGACTCCTCCTACAATGAGCAGTTCTTC. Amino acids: CASTMGDSSYNEQFF.

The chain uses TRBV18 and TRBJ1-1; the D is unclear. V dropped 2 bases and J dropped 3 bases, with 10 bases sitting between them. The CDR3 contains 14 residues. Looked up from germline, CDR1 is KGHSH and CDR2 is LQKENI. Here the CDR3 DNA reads TGTGCCAGCTCACCAGGGCAGGTCGACACTGAAGCTTTCTTT. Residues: CASSPGQVDTEAFF.

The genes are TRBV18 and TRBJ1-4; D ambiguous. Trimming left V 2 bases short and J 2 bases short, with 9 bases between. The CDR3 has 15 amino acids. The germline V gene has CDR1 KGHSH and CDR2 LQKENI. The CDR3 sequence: CASSPSRSTNEKLFF. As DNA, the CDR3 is TGTGCCAGCTCACCAAGCCGCTCGACTAATGAAAAACTGTTTTTT.

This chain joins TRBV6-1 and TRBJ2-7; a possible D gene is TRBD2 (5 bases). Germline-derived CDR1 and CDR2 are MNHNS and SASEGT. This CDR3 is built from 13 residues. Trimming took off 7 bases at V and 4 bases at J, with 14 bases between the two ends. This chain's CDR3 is CASTSGVRYEQYF. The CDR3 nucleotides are TGTGCCAGCACTTCCGGGGTAAGGTACGAGCAGTACTTC.

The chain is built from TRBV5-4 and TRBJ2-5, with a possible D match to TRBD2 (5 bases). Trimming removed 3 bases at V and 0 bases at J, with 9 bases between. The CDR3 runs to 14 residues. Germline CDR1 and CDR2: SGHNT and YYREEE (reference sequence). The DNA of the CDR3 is TGTGCCAGCAGCTCGGACTTTTACCAAGAGACCCAGTACTTC. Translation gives CASSSDFYQETQYF. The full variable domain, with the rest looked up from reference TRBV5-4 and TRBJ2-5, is ETGVTQSPTHLIKTRGQQVTLRCSSQSGHNTVSWYQQALGQGPQFIFQYYREEENGRGNFPPRFSGLQFPNYSSELNVNALELDDSALYLCASSSDFYQETQYFGPGTRLLVL.

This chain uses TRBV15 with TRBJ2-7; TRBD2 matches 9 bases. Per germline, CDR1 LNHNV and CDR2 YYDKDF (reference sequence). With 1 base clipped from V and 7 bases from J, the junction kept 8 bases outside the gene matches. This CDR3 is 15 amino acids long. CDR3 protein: CATSRAASGMWEQYF. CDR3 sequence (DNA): TGTGCCACCAGCAGAGCGGCTAGCGGGATGTGGGAGCAGTACTTC.

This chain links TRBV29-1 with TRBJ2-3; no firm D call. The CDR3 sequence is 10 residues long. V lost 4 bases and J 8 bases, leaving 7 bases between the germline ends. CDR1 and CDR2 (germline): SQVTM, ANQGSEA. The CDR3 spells CSVVGVTQYF. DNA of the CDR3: TGCAGCGTTGTCGGTGTTACGCAGTATTTT.

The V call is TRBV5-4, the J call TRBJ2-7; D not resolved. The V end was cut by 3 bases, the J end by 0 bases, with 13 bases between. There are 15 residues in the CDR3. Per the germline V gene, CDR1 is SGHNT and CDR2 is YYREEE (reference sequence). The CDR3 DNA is TGTGCCAGCAGCTCTGACTCCCCCGGCTCCTACGAGCAGTACTTC. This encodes CASSSDSPGSYEQYF.

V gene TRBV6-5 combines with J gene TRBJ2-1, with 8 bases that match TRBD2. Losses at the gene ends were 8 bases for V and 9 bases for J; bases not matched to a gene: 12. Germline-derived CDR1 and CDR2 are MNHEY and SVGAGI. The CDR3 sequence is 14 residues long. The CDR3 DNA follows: TGTGCCAGCGCAGGTAGCGGTCGGGGGGGTGAGCAGTTCTTC. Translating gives CASAGSGRGGEQFF.

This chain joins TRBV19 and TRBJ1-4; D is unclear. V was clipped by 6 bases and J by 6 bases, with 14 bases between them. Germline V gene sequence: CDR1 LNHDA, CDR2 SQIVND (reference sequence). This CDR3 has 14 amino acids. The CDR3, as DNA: TGTGCCAGTAGGTGGTGGACCGGGGATGAAAAACTGTTTTTT. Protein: CASRWWTGDEKLFF.

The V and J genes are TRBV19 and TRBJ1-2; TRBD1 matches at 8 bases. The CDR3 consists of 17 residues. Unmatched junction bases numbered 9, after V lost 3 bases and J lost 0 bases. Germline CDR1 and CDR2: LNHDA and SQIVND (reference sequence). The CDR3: CASSILSRGLANYGYTF. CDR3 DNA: TGTGCCAGTAGTATCCTTTCCAGGGGGCTGGCTAACTATGGCTACACCTTC.

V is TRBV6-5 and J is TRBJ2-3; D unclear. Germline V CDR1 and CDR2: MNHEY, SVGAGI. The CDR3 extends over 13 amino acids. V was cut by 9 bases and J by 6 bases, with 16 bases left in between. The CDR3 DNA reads TGTGCCAGTACGGCCCCAGGCCCGGATACGCAGTATTTT. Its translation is CASTAPGPDTQYF.

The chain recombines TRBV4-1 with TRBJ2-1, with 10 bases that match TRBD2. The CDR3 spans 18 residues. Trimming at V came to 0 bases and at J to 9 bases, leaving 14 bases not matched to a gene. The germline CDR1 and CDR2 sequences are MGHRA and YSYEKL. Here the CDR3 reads CASSQEVDLAGALTEQFF. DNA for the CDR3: TGCGCCAGCAGCCAAGAGGTGGATCTAGCGGGGGCCCTAACTGAGCAGTTCTTC.

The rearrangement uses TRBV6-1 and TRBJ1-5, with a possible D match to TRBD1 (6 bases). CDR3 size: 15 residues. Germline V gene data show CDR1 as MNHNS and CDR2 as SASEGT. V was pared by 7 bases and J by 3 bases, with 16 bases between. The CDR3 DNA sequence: TGTGCCAGCATTGGTTCCGGGACAATCAATCAGCCCCAGCATTTT. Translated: CASIGSGTINQPQHF.

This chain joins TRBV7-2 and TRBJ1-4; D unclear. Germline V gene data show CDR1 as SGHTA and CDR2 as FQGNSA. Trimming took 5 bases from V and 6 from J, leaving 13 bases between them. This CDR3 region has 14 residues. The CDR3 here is CASSPGSDHEKLFF. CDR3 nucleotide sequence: TGTGCCAGCAGCCCCGGGTCTGACCATGAAAAACTGTTTTTT.

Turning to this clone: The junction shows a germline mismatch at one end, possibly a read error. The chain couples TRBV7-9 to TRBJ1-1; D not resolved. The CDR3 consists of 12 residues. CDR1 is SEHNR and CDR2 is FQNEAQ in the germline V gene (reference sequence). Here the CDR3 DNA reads TGTTCCAGCAGCCCAGGTCGGACTGAAGCTTTCTTT. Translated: CSSSPGRTEAFF.